Below are 25 T cell receptor beta chains sequenced from a single sample in a study of neurological immune-mediated disorders. TCRdb reanalysed the 5' RACE reads using MiXCR and keeps one entry per CDR3 protein. The repertoire has some 60,000 distinct CDR3 sequences, 3% to 4% of them found once; the top ten carry roughly 2.3%. The specimen was PBMCs. The receptors originated from a woman in her forties or fifties with multiple sclerosis.

This clonotype was seen at least ten times. This chain connects TRBV12-3 or TRBV12-4 to TRBJ2-3, with 10 bases matching TRBD2. Losses at the gene ends were 6 bases for V and 4 bases for J; bases not matched to a gene: 4. The CDR3 covers 14 residues. DNA of the CDR3: TGTGCCAGCAGGGAGCGGGAGGGCTCAGATACGCAGTATTTT. Amino acid sequence: CASREREGSDTQYF.

In its sample, this clonotype was seen many times. The gene calls are TRBV15 and TRBJ2-5; D is uncertain. CDR1 is LNHNV, CDR2 YYDKDF, per germline (reference sequence). Trimming removed 3 bases at V and 4 bases at J, with 9 bases between. The CDR3 has 13 amino acids. Here the CDR3 reads CATSRQGRETQYF. The DNA of the CDR3 is TGTGCCACCAGCAGGCAAGGTCGAGAGACCCAGTACTTC. The full variable domain, rest sourced from reference TRBV15 and TRBJ2-5, is DAMVIQNPRYQVTQFGKPVTLSCSQTLNHNVMYWYQQKSSQAPKLLFHYYDKDFNNEADTPDNFQSRRPNTSFCFLDIRSPGLGDTAMYLCATSRQGRETQYFGPGTRLLVL.

A note on this clonotype: It may be a read error: a sequence one base away is much more abundant. The genes are TRBV7-7 and TRBJ2-7; D may be TRBD1 or TRBD2 (5 bases each). CDR3 length: 12 residues. Looked up from germline, CDR1 is SSHAT and CDR2 is FNYEAQ (reference sequence). The CDR3 nucleotides are TGTGCTAGCAGCTTCGCTGGGGGCGAGCAGTACTTC. This gives the protein CASSFAGGEQYF.

Many counts were recorded for this clonotype. The J gene is TRBJ1-1, the V gene TRBV12-3 or TRBV12-4; D remains unclear. CDR3 size: 12 residues. Trimming removed 6 bases from V and 4 bases from J, with 9 bases in between. The CDR3 bases are TGTGCCAGCAGGACCGGGGTCACTGAAGCTTTCTTT. It encodes CASRTGVTEAFF.

This clonotype occurred many times. CDR3 loop: CASSQVSGRAGDTQYF. The CDR3 DNA follows: TGCGCCAGCAGCCAAGTAAGCGGGAGGGCCGGAGATACGCAGTATTTT. The V call is TRBV4-3, the J call TRBJ2-3, with 10 bases lining up with TRBD2. CDR3 size: 16 residues. Germline V lookup: CDR1 LGHNA, CDR2 YSLEER. Trimming removed 1 base from V and 5 bases from J; junction bases left unmatched: 6.

The chain is built from TRBV6-6 and TRBJ1-5; D is ambiguous. V was clipped by 0 bases and J by 4 bases, with 13 bases between them. Germline-derived CDR1 and CDR2 are MNHNY and SVGAGI (reference sequence). There are 16 residues in the CDR3. In nucleotides, the CDR3 is TGTGCCAGCAGTTACTCGAGGGCAGGAATGAATCAGCCCCAGCATTTT. As protein: CASSYSRAGMNQPQHF.

As for this clonotype: A read error is possible here, since a much larger clone lies one base away. A read error is likely, as this CDR3 ends without the conserved phenylalanine or tryptophan. The chain uses TRBV3-1 and TRBJ2-4, with D uncertain. Trimming pared 1 base from V and 4 bases from J, leaving 5 bases between. Germline CDR1 and CDR2: LGHDT and YNNKEL (reference sequence). The CDR3 totals 13 residues. CDR3 in DNA: TGTGCCAGCAGCCAAGCCCCAAAAAACATTCAGTACTGC. Encoded protein: CASSQAPKNIQYC.

This chain uses TRBV30 with TRBJ1-4; no clear D gene. The length of the CDR3 is 13 residues. The germline V gene encodes CDR1 GTSNPN and CDR2 SVGIG (reference sequence). With 0 bases removed from V and 8 bases from J, the gap between germline ends came to 10 bases. The CDR3 DNA is TGTGCCTGGAGTGTAACGTTCGGGGAAAAACTGTTTTTT. It translates to CAWSVTFGEKLFF.

This clonotype appeared many times. The genes are TRBV27 and TRBJ1-2; possible D gene TRBD1, 6 bases. Germline CDR1 reads MNHEY; CDR2 reads SMNVEV (reference sequence). The CDR3 covers 14 residues. The ends were cut back, 5 bases at V and 3 bases at J, with 13 bases in the middle. This chain's CDR3 is CASSPSDSHYGYTF. The CDR3, as DNA: TGTGCCAGCAGTCCCTCGGACAGCCACTATGGCTACACCTTC.

A few counts support this clonotype. A read error may explain this, as a much larger clone is one base away. The CDR3 ends on some other residue instead of the conserved phenylalanine or tryptophan, so this is likely a read error. The chain links TRBV12-3 or TRBV12-4 to TRBJ2-7, with D possibly matching TRBD2 (7 bases). The CDR3 contains 14 residues. Trimming removed 6 bases at V and 0 bases at J, with 12 bases between. CDR3 in amino acids: CASSGRTVSYEQYI. The CDR3 DNA sequence: TGTGCCAGCAGCGGGAGGACAGTCTCCTACGAGCAGTACATC.

This clonotype was observed many times. This chain uses TRBV7-2 with TRBJ2-5, with TRBD2 identical over 8 bases. Germline assignment: CDR1 SGHTA and CDR2 FQGNSA. Trimming at V came to 3 bases and at J to 9 bases, leaving 9 bases not matched to a gene. This CDR3 has 14 residues. The CDR3 DNA reads as TGTGCCAGCAGCTTTCTAGCGGGTGGAGCGCCCCAGTACTTC. Translation: CASSFLAGGAPQYF.

This clonotype was observed many times. This chain links TRBV7-3 with TRBJ2-1; 7 nucleotides match TRBD2. Germline-derived CDR1 and CDR2 are SGHTA and FQGTGA. The CDR3 sequence is 16 residues long. V was clipped by 6 bases and J by 6 bases; unmatched bases: 14. CDR3 in amino acids: CASSQLGSGALNEQFF. The CDR3 DNA reads TGTGCCAGCAGTCAATTGGGGAGCGGGGCCCTCAATGAGCAGTTCTTC.

This clonotype was counted at least ten times. The chain uses TRBV5-1 and TRBJ2-7; D may be TRBD2 (5 bases). The CDR3 spans 16 residues. V was clipped by 5 bases and J by 4 bases, with 22 bases between them. Germline lookup yields CDR1 SGHRS and CDR2 YFSETQ. DNA of the CDR3: TGCGCCAGCAGTCACGGTGTCGGGGTGTTAGCGTACGAGCAGTACTTC. It encodes CASSHGVGVLAYEQYF.

The sample holds many counts of this clonotype. V is TRBV20-1 and J is TRBJ1-1; maybe TRBD1 (5 bases). This CDR3 is built from 14 residues. The germline V and J ends were trimmed by 3 bases and 4 bases, with 15 bases remaining between them. The germline V gene has CDR1 DFQATT and CDR2 SNEGSKA (reference sequence). CDR3 coding DNA: TGCAGTGCTAGGCCGCCACAAAGGGGCACTGAAGCTTTCTTT. Translation: CSARPPQRGTEAFF.

This clonotype was detected only a few times. This chain links TRBV20-1 with TRBJ2-7; D might be TRBD2 (5 bases). This CDR3 comprises 13 residues. Trimming stripped 3 bases from V and 3 bases from J, with 12 bases between. Germline V gives CDR1 DFQATT, CDR2 SNEGSKA (reference sequence). The CDR3 loop is CSASPGNLYEQYF. CDR3 DNA sequence: TGCAGTGCTAGTCCGGGAAACCTCTACGAGCAGTACTTC.

This clonotype appeared many times. The chain couples TRBV7-2 to TRBJ2-3; 10 nucleotides align to TRBD1. Germline CDR1 SGHTA, CDR2 FQGNSA. The V and J ends lost 4 bases and 2 bases, in that order; junction bases with no gene match: 3. The CDR3 length is 15 residues. CDR3 sequence: CASSWGQGNTDTQYF. The DNA for the CDR3 is TGTGCCAGCAGCTGGGGACAGGGGAACACAGATACGCAGTATTTT.

Worth noting for this clonotype: Possible read error: a much larger clone is one base away. V is TRBV18 and J is TRBJ1-4; D is unclear. V was clipped by 5 bases and J by 12 bases, with 16 bases between them. Germline lookup yields CDR1 KGHSH and CDR2 LQKENI. The CDR3 loop spans 13 amino acids. CDR3 DNA: TGTGCCAGCTCATTCTCGCCCCTATGGGAACTGTTTTTT. Protein sequence: CASSFSPLWELFF.

The sample holds a few counts of this clonotype. Relative to the germline gene, one junction end is altered; a read error may explain this. The CDR3 loop reads CSATGEGGEAGAKVLTF. As DNA, the CDR3 is TGCAGTGCAACGGGGGAGGGCGGAGAAGCTGGGGCCAAAGTCCTGACTTTC. This chain links TRBV20-1 with TRBJ2-6, with 7 bases identical to TRBD2. CDR1 is DFQATT and CDR2 is SNEGSKA in the germline V gene (reference sequence). The CDR3 is 17 amino acids.

As for this clonotype: This clone may be a read error of a much larger clone one base away. J is TRBJ1-3 and V is TRBV20-1; D uncertain. V lost 0 bases and J lost 0, with 6 bases in between. The CDR3 length is 14 residues. CDR1 is DFQATT and CDR2 is SNEGSKA in the germline V gene (reference sequence). The CDR3 coding sequence is TGCAGTGCTAGAGATCACATCTCTGGAAACACCATATATTTT. It encodes CSARDHISGNTIYF.

This clonotype showed up just a few times. The CDR3 DNA reads TGTGCCAGCAGCTTAGTAAACCTGGGGGGAGAGCAGTACTTC. Translated: CASSLVNLGGEQYF. J is TRBJ2-7 and V is TRBV7-8; tentative D call: TRBD2 (6 bases). V was cut by 1 base and J by 7 bases, with 14 bases left in between. The germline gives CDR1 SGHVS, CDR2 FQNEAQ. This CDR3 is built from 14 residues.

This clonotype was observed many times. The rearrangement uses TRBV5-6 and TRBJ1-1, with TRBD1 matching 10 bases. CDR1 and CDR2 (germline): SGHDT, YYEEEE. V lost 5 bases to trimming and J lost 5 bases; unmatched junction nucleotides: 9. The CDR3 is 15 residues long. Here the CDR3 DNA reads TGTGCCAGCAGGTTAAGAAGGACAGGGGGGACTGAAGCTTTCTTT. It specifies CASRLRRTGGTEAFF.

This clonotype was found a few times. The gene calls are TRBV20-1 and TRBJ2-3; 7 bases line up with TRBD2. The CDR3 is 14 residues long. Germline lookup yields CDR1 DFQATT and CDR2 SNEGSKA (reference sequence). The trim removed 3 bases at V and 4 bases at J, leaving 7 bases unmatched. As DNA, the CDR3 is TGCAGTGCTAGGGGGGGGGTAGGCGCAGATACGCAGTATTTT. It yields the protein CSARGGVGADTQYF.

This clonotype was counted many times. The genes are TRBV14 and TRBJ2-7, with D uncertain. In germline, CDR1 is SGHDN, CDR2 FVKESK. With 3 bases removed from V and 4 bases from J, the gap between germline ends came to 7 bases. The CDR3 contains 12 residues. CDR3 sequence reads: CASSHLHYEQYF. The CDR3 region has the DNA TGTGCCAGCAGCCACCTGCATTACGAGCAGTACTTC.

In its sample, this clonotype was seen many times. V and J are TRBV5-1 and TRBJ2-3; D possibly corresponds to TRBD1 (6 bases). The length of the CDR3 is 15 residues. V lost 0 bases to trimming and J lost 6 bases, with 14 bases between them. CDR1 is SGHRS and CDR2 is YFSETQ in the germline V gene. CDR3 sequence reads: CASSLEQGNVDTQYF. In nucleotides, the CDR3 is TGCGCCAGCAGCTTGGAACAGGGTAATGTGGATACGCAGTATTTT.

This clonotype was detected many times. The chain links TRBV7-8 to TRBJ2-7; D could derive from TRBD1 or TRBD2 (5 bases each). The germline V gene has CDR1 SGHVS and CDR2 FQNEAQ. The V and J ends lost 4 bases and 4 bases respectively, with 20 bases between them. The CDR3 spans 16 residues. The CDR3 spells CASSYGTAPGTYEQYF. CDR3 DNA sequence: TGTGCCAGCAGCTACGGGACCGCCCCTGGAACTTACGAGCAGTACTTC.